A single sample is the source of the 11 T cell receptor beta chains below, sequenced in a study of OX40 agonist ivuxolimab in advanced cancers. Libraries came from the immunoSEQ multiplex PCR assay. In TCRdb, the immuneACCESS table is reduced to in-frame sequences with V and J assigned. These tables do not hold every clone; where another copy was compared, an unresolved V gene accounts for under half, and the others remain unexplained. The sample yields fewer than 65,000 clones; 85% to 90% were counted once. About 10% of the sample rests with the top ten. This material consisted of CD4+ or CD8+ T cells sorted from blood, taken in a trial of the OX40 agonist ivuxolimab. The receptors originated from an adult with an advanced solid tumor such as melanoma, head and neck, liver or kidney cancer.

This clone was seen once. The rearrangement uses TRBV11-2 and TRBJ2-1; no definite D call. The CDR3 sequence is 13 residues long. From germline, CDR1 is SGHAT and CDR2 FQNNGV. V was shortened by 5 bases and J by 8 bases, with 13 bases between the two germline ends. The CDR3 DNA reads TGTGCCAGCAGCCCCCACCTAGGAGATGAGCAGTTCTTC. Its translation: CASSPHLGDEQFF.

The V and J genes are TRBV15 and TRBJ1-1, with D perhaps matching TRBD1 (6 bases). The CDR3 covers 13 residues. Germline V gene data show CDR1 as LNHNV and CDR2 as YYDKDF (reference sequence). Trimming left V 5 bases short and J 1 base short, with 8 bases between. The CDR3 DNA is TGTGCCACCAGCCTGGACAGGAACACTGAAGCTTTCTTT. Residues: CATSLDRNTEAFF.

The chain has TRBV2 and TRBJ1-3, with 9 positions matching TRBD1. The CDR3 totals 16 residues. Germline CDR1 reads SNHLY; CDR2 reads FYNNEI. V was pared by 7 bases and J by 0 bases, with 7 bases of the junction left unmatched. CDR3 residues: CASTEQGAGSGNTIYF. The CDR3 region has the DNA TGTGCCAGCACCGAACAGGGGGCAGGCTCTGGAAACACCATATATTTT. The entire variable domain, with the rest obtained from reference TRBV2 and TRBJ1-3, is as follows: EPEVTQTPSHQVTQMGQEVILRCVPISNHLYFYWYRQILGQKVEFLVSFYNNEISEKSEIFDDQFSVERPDGSNFTLKIRSTKLEDSAMYFCASTEQGAGSGNTIYFGEGSWLTVV.

The J gene is TRBJ2-6, the V gene TRBV6-5; no clear D. CDR1 is MNHEY, CDR2 SVGAGI, per germline. V was shortened by 0 bases and J by 0 bases, with 6 bases between the two germline ends. The CDR3 runs 16 residues. DNA for the CDR3: TGTGCCAGCAGTTACTCATTCCTCTCTGGGGCCAACGTCCTGACTTTC. It encodes CASSYSFLSGANVLTF.

This chain links TRBV5-1 with TRBJ1-1; TRBD1 matches 10 bases. CDR1 is SGHRS and CDR2 is YFSETQ in the germline V gene. The CDR3 covers 16 residues. The V and J ends lost 6 bases and 0 bases, in that order; junction bases with no gene match: 8. The CDR3, as DNA: TGCGCCAGCAAGTCCGGGACAGGGGCTTTGAACACTGAAGCTTTCTTT. Translating gives CASKSGTGALNTEAFF.

CDR3 bases: TGTGCCAGCAGCTTGGGGGGCGATTATGAAAAACTGTTTTTT. Protein: CASSLGGDYEKLFF. The rearrangement links TRBV5-8 to TRBJ1-4, with D tentatively TRBD1 (5 bases). Germline assignment: CDR1 SGHTS and CDR2 YDEGEE. This CDR3 region has 14 residues. V was clipped by 0 bases and J by 6 bases, with 9 bases between them.

V and J are TRBV7-9 and TRBJ2-7; 8 nucleotides agree with TRBD2. In germline, CDR1 is SEHNR, CDR2 FQNEAQ (reference sequence). This CDR3 has 15 amino acids. V shed 5 bases and J 5 bases; nucleotides not matched to a gene: 11. The CDR3 reads CASSPRTSSSHEQYF. The CDR3 region has the DNA TGTGCCAGCAGCCCTCGGACTAGCAGTTCCCACGAGCAGTACTTC.

V is TRBV20-1 and J is TRBJ1-1; no reliable D call. The V gene lost 1 base and the J gene lost 11 bases, with 5 bases spanning the gap. Germline CDR1 and CDR2: DFQATT and SNEGSKA (reference sequence). The CDR3 runs 9 residues. The CDR3 nucleotides read TGCAGTGCTAGAGTAGGGGCTTTCTTT. Protein sequence: CSARVGAFF.

The genes are TRBV6-5 and TRBJ1-4; a weak D match, TRBD1 (5 bases). Looked up from germline, CDR1 is MNHEY and CDR2 is SVGAGI. The V end was cut by 5 bases, the J end by 8 bases, with 18 bases between. This CDR3 spans 15 amino acids. The CDR3 sequence: CASSRTRPFFEKLFF. In nucleotides, the CDR3 is TGTGCCAGCAGTAGGACACGGCCGTTTTTCGAAAAACTGTTTTTT.

The V gene is TRBV6-1, the J gene TRBJ1-4; D gene ambiguous. Trimming removed 6 bases from V and 0 bases from J, with 8 bases in between. Germline CDR1 and CDR2: MNHNS and SASEGT. The CDR3 sequence is 14 residues long. CDR3 residues: CASSAAATNEKLFF. DNA of the CDR3: TGTGCCAGCAGCGCGGCAGCAACTAATGAAAAACTGTTTTTT.

The chain links TRBV27 to TRBJ2-5; D perhaps matches TRBD2 (7 bases). The CDR3 sequence is 15 residues long. In germline, CDR1 is MNHEY, CDR2 SMNVEV (reference sequence). V dropped 7 bases and J dropped 5 bases, with 20 bases sitting between them. The DNA for the CDR3 is TGTGCCAGCAACTCGAGGGGGGGTGCGGTCGAGACCCAGTACTTC. Translated: CASNSRGGAVETQYF.